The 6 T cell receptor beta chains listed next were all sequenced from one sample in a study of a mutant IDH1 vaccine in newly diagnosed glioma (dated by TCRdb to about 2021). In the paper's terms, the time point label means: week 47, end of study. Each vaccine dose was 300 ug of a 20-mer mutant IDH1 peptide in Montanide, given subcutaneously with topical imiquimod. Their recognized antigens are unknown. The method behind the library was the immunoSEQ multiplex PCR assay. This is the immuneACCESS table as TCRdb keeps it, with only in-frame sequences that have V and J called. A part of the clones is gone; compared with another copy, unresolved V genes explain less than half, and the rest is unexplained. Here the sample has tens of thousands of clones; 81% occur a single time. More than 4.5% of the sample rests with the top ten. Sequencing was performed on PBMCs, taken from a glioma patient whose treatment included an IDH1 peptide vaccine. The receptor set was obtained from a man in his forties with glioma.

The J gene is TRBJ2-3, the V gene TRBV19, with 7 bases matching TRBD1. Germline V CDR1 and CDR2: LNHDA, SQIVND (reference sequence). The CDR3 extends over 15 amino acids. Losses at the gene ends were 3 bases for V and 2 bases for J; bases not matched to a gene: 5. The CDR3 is CASSMMGQNTDTQYF. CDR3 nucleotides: TGTGCCAGTAGTATGATGGGACAGAACACAGATACGCAGTATTTT.

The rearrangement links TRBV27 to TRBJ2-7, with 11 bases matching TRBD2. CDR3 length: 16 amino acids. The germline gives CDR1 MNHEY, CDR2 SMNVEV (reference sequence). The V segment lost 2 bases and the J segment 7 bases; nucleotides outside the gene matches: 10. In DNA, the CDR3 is TGTGCCAGCAGTTTAACAGTAGCGGGGGGGGAGAGGGAGCAGTACTTC. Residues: CASSLTVAGGEREQYF.

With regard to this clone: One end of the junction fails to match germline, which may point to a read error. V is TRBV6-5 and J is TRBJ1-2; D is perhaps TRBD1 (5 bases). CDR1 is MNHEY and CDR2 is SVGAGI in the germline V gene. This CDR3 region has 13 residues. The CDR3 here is CASRLGAAYSYTF. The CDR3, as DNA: TGTGCCAGCAGACTAGGGGCCGCCTATAGCTACACCTTC.

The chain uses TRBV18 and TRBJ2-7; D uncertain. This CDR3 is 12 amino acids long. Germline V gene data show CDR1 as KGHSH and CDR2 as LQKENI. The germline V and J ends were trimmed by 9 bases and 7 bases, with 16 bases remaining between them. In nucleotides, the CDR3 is TGTGCCAGTACCAAGTCCACCGGAGAGCAGTACTTC. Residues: CASTKSTGEQYF.

CDR3 nucleotide sequence: TGTGCCAGCAGTCTTAGTGAGAACACTGAAGCTTTCTTT. Protein: CASSLSENTEAFF. V gene TRBV6-4 combines with J gene TRBJ1-1; D call uncertain. Germline loops: CDR1 MRHNA, CDR2 SNTAGT. The V gene lost 5 bases and the J gene lost 1 base, with 8 bases spanning the gap. The CDR3 spans 13 residues.

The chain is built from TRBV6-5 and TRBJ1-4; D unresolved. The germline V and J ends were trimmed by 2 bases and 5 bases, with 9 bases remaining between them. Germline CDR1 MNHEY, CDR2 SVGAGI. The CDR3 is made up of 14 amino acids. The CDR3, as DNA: TGTGCCAGCAGTTACGTCCGTTCAAATGAAAAACTGTTTTTT. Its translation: CASSYVRSNEKLFF.